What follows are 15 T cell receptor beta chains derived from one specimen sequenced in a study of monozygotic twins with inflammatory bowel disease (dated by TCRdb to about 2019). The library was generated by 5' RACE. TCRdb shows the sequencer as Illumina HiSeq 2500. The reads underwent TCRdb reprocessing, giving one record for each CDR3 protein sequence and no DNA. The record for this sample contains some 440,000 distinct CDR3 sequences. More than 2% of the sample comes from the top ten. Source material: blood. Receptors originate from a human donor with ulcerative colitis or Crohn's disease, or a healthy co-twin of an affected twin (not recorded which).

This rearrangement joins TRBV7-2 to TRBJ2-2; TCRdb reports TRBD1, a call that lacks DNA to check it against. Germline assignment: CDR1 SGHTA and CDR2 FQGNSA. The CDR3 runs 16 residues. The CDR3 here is CASSPYRGAAAGELFF.

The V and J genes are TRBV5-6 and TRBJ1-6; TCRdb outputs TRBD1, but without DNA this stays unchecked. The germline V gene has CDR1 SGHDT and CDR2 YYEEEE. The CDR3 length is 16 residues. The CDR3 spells CASSFDPGQTNSPLHF.

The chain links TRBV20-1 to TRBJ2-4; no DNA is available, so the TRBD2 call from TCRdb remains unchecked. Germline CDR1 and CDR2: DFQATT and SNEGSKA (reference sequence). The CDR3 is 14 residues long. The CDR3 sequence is CSAREGPYGNIQYF.

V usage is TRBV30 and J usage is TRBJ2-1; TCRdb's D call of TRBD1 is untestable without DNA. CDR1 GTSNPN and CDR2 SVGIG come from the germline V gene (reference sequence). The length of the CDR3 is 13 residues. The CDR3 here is CAWSGPGPPGQFF.

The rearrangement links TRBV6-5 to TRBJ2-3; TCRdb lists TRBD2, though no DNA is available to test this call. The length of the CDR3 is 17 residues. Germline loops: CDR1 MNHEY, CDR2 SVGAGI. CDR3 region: CASRRTSGSAGTDTQYF.

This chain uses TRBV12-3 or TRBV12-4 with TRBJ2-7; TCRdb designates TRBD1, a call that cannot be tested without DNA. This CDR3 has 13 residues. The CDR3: CASSNGGHYEQYF.

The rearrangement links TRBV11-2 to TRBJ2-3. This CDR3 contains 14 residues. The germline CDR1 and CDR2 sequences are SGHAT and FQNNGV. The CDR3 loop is CASSFARSTDTQYF.

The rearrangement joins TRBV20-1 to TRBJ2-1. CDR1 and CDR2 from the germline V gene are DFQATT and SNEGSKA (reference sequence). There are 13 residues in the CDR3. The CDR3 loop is CSAREHGRNEQFF.

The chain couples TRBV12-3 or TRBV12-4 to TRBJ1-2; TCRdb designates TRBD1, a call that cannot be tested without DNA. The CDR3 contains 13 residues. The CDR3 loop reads CASSRDPSYGYTF.

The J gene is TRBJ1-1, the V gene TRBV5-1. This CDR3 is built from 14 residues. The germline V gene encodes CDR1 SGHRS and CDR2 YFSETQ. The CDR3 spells CASSLVGTYTEAFF.

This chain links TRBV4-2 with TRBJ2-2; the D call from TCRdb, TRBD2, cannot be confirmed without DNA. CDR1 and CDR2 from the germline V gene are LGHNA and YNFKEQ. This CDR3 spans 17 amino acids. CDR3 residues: CASSPSVSGRDTGELFF.

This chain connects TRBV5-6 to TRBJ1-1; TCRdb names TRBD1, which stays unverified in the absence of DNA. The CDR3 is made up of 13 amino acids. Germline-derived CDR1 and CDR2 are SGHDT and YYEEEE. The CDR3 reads CASSLRTRGEAFF.

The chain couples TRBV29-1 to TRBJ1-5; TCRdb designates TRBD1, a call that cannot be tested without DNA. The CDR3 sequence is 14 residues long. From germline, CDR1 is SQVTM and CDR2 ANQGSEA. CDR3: CSVAGGMGNQPQHF.

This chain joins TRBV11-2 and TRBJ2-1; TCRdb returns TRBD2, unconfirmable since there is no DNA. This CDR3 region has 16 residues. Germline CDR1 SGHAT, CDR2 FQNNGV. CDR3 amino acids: CASSRGWAGGSWEQFF.

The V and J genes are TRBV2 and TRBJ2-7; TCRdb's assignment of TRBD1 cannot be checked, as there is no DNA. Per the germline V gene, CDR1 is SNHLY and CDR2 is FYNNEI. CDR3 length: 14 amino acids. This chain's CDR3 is CATRLTDRAYEQYF.